The sequence of this TCR beta chain was determined in a study of cytomegalovirus exposure and HLA in healthy donors. Study-wide findings and caveats: It was confirmed in vitro that a few of the CMV-associated chains were specific for CMV antigens. Despite most TCR sequences being rare, some public TCRs occurred in many donors. CMV serostatus was the sole immune exposure information available.

Remarks on this clone: Its target is not known.

The CDR3 extends over 16 amino acids. V was pared by 5 bases and J by 4 bases, with 12 bases of the junction left unmatched. Germline lookup yields CDR1 MDHEN and CDR2 SYDVKM. A multiplex PCR was run with 60 Vbeta primers and 13 Jbeta primers. Data came from immunoSEQ multiplex PCR; TCRdb stores just in-frame clones and leaves some out. The sample consists of some 150,000 clones, 63% of them appearing once. This TCR was sampled from a woman aged 55-70 years in good health and CMV-seropositive. V usage is TRBV28 and J usage is TRBJ2-3; 7 bases match TRBD2. Material for sequencing was PBMCs. The CDR3 region has the DNA TGTGCCAGCAGTCTCCTACCTGGGGGGGAAGCAGATACGCAGTATTTT. Translating it yields CASSLLPGGEADTQYF.